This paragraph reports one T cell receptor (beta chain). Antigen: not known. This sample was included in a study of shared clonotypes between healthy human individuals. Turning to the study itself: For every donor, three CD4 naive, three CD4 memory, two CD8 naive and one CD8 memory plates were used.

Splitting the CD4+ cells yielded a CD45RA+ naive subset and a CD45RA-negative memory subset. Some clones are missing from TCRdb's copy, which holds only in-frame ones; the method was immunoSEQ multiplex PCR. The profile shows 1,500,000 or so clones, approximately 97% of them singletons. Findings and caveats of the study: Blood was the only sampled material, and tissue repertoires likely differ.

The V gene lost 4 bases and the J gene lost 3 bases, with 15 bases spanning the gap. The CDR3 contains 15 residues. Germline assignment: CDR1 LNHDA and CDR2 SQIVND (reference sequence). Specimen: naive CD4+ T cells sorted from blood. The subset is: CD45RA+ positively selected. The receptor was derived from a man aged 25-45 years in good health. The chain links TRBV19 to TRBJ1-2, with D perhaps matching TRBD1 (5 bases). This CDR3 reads CASSSRTRGDYGYTF. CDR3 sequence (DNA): TGTGCCAGTAGTAGCCGCACCCGAGGGGACTATGGCTACACCTTC.